This T cell receptor (beta chain) was observed in a study of blood T cell repertoires in COVID-19. In the study overall: COVID-19 samples, acute and convalescent, were from the United States, Italy and Spain. In each case, the material was cDNA or gDNA derived from T cells, B-cell-depleted T cells, or PBMCs.

Original processing methods: Reference gene primers were amplified, and this amplification served to estimate nucleated cell counts. TCRdb keeps only in-frame clones here, not all; method: immunoSEQ multiplex PCR. The DNA gave D and trimming, while V, J and clone size come from that table. The sample contains around 13,000 clones, 73% of which appear only once. Germline assignment: CDR1 SNHLY and CDR2 FYNNEI. V was shortened by 6 bases and J by 0 bases, with 16 bases between the two germline ends. The CDR3 extends over 16 amino acids. This sequence was found in a human donor in a cohort sampled during active COVID-19. This chain links TRBV2 with TRBJ2-3, with D unclear. Input material: peripheral blood. DNA of the CDR3: TGTGCCAGCAGCGGCTTCCCTACGCGGAGCACAGATACGCAGTATTTT. This translates into CASSGFPTRSTDTQYF.